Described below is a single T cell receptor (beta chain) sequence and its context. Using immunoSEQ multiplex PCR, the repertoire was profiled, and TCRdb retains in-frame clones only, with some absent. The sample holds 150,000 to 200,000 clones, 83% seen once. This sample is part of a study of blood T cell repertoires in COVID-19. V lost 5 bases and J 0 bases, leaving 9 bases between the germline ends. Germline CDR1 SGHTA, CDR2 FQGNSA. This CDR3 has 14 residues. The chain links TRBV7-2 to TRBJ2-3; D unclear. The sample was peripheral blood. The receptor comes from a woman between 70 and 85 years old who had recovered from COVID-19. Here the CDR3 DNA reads TGTGCCAGCAGCCCCCTCCGTAGCACAGATACGCAGTATTTT. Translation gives CASSPLRSTDTQYF.